The present T cell receptor beta chain was sequenced within a study of cytomegalovirus exposure and HLA in healthy donors. Germline V CDR1 and CDR2: SGHTS, YDEGEE. This CDR3 region has 18 residues. The J segment lost 4 bases and the V segment lost 3 bases, leaving 10 bases of the junction unmatched. Primers included in the PCR were 60 Vbeta and 13 Jbeta primers. Clones were sequenced by immunoSEQ multiplex PCR, and TCRdb holds only the in-frame ones, with some missing. The data hold about 140,000 clones, with around four fifths observed a single time. The chain links TRBV5-8 to TRBJ1-6, with 10 bases fitting TRBD1. Sequencing input: PBMCs. The clonotype comes from a woman aged 40 to 50 in good health and CMV-seronegative. The CDR3 nucleotides read TGTGCCAGCAGCTCGACAGGGGGCACCCACTTATATAATTCACCCCTCCACTTT. Translation: CASSSTGGTHLYNSPLHF.